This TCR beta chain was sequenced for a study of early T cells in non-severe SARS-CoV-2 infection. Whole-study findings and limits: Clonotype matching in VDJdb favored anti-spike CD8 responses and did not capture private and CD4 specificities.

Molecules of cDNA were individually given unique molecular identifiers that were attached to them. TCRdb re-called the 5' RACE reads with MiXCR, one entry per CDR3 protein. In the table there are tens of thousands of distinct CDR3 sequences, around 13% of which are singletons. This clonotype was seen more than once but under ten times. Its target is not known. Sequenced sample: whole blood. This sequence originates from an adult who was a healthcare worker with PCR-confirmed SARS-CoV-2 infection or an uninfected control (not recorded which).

The CDR3 region is CASSRQGSSTGELFF. CDR3 bases: TGTGCCAGCAGTCGACAGGGAAGCAGCACCGGGGAGCTGTTTTTT. This chain joins TRBV27 and TRBJ2-2; 7 positions match TRBD1. Germline CDR1 MNHEY, CDR2 SMNVEV (reference sequence). CDR3 length equals 15 residues. With V trimmed by 5 bases and J by 4 bases, 7 bases remained unmatched.